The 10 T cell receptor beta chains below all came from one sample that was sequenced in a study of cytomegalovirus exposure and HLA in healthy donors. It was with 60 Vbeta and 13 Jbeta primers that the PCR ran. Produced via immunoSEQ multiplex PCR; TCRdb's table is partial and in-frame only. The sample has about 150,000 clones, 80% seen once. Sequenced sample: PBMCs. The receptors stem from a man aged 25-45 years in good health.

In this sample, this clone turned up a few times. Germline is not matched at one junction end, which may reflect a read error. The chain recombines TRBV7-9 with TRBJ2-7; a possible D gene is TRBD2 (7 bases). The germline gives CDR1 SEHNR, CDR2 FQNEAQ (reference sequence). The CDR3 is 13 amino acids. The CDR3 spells CSSSARGRDEQYF. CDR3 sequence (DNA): TGTTCCAGCAGCGCGCGGGGGCGAGACGAGCAGTACTTC.

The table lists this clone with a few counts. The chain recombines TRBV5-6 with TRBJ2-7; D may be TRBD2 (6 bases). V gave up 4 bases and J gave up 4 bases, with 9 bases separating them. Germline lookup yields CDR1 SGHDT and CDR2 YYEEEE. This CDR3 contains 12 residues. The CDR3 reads CASSRRGYEQYF. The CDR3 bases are TGTGCCAGCAGCCGGAGGGGTTACGAGCAGTACTTC.

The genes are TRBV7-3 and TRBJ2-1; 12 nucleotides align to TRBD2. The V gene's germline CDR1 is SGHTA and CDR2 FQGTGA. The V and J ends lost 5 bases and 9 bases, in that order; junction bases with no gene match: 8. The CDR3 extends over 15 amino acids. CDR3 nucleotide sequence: TGTGCCAGCAGCCCCGGACTAGCGGGATTCAGTGAGCAGTTCTTC. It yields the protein CASSPGLAGFSEQFF.

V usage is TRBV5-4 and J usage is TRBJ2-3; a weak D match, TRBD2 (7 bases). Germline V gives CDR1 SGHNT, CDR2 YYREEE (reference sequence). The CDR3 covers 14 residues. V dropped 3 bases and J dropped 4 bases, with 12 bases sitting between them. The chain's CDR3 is CASSWGGAADTQYF. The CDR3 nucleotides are TGTGCCAGCAGCTGGGGGGGGGCCGCAGATACGCAGTATTTT.

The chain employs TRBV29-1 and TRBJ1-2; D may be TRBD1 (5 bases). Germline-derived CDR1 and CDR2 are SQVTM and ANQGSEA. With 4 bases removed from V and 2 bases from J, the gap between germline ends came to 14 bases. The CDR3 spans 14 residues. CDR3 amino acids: CSVVFRARNYGYTF. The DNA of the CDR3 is TGCAGCGTTGTTTTCAGGGCGAGGAACTATGGCTACACCTTC.

CDR3 protein: CASSRDRGTQYF. The CDR3 nucleotides are TGTGCCAGCAGTCGGGACAGGGGCACGCAGTATTTT. The rearrangement uses TRBV5-8 and TRBJ2-3, with 10 bases matching TRBD1. Germline loops: CDR1 SGHTS, CDR2 YDEGEE. The CDR3 is 12 amino acids. After removal of 5 bases from V and 9 bases from J, the junction contained 3 bases not matched to a gene.

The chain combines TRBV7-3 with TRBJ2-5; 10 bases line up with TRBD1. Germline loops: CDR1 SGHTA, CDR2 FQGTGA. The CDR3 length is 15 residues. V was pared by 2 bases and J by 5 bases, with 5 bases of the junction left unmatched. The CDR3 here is CASSLGGQGWETQYF. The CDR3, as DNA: TGTGCCAGCAGCTTAGGGGGACAGGGGTGGGAGACCCAGTACTTC.

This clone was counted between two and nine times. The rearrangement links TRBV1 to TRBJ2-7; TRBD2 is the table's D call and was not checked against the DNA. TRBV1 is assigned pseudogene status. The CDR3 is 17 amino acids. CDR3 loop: CTSSQDHWRDLIYEQYF. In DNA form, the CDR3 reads TGCACCAGCAGCCAAGATCACTGGCGGGACCTAATCTACGAGCAGTACTTC.

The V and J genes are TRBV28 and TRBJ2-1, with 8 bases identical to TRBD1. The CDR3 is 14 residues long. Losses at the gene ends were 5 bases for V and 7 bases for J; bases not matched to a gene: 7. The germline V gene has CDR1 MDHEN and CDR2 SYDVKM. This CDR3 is CASSDPGGKNEQFF. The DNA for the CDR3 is TGTGCCAGCAGTGATCCAGGGGGCAAAAATGAGCAGTTCTTC.

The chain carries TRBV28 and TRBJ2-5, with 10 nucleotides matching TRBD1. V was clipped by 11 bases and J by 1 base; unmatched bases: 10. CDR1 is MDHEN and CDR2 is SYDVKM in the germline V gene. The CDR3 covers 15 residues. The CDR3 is CASTSRDRGQETQYF. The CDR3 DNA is TGTGCCTCAACGAGCCGGGACAGGGGCCAAGAGACCCAGTACTTC.